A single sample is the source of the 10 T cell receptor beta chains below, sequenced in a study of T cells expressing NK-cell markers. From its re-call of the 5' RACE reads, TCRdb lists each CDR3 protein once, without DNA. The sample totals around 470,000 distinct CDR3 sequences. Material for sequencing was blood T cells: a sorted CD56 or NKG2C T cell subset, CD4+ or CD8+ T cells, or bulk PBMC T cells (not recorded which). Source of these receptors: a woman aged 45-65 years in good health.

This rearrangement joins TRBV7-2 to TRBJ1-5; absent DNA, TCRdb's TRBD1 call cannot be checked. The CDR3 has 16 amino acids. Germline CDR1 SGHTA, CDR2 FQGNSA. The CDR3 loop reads CASSLSTNRDGQPQHF.

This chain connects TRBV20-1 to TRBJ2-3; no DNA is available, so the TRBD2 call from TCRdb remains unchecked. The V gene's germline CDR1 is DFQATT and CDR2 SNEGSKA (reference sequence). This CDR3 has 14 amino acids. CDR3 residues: CSAQLAGAPDTQYF.

CDR3 amino acids: CASSSAGGEAFF. The rearrangement uses TRBV5-1 and TRBJ1-1; TCRdb selects TRBD1, and the lack of DNA leaves this call unchecked. CDR3 length: 12 amino acids. CDR1 SGHRS and CDR2 YFSETQ come from the germline V gene.

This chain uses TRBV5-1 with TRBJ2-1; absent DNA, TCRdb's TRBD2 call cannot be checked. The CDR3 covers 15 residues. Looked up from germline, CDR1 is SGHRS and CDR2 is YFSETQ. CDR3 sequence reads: CASSFQREFYNEQFF.

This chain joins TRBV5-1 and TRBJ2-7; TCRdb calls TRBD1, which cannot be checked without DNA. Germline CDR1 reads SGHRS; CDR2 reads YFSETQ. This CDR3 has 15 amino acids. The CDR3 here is CASSLDPKGTYEQYF.

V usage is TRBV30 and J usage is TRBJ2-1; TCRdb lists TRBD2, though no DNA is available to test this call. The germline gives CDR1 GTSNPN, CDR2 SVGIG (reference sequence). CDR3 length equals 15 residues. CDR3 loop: CAWSGPSGRAAEQFF.

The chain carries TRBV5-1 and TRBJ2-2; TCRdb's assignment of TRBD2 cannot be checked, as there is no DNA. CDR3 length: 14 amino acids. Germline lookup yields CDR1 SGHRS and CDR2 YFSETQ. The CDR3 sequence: CASSLREDTGELFF.

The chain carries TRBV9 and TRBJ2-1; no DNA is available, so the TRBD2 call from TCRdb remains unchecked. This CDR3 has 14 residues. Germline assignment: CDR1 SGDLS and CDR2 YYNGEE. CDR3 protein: CASSVVSSGREQFF.

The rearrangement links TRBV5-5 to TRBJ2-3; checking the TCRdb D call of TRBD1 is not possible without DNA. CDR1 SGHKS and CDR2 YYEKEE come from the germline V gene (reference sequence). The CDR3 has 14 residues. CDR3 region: CASSSGLPPDTQYF.

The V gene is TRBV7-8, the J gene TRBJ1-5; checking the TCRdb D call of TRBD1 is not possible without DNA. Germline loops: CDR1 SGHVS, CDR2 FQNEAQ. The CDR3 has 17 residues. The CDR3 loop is CASSVTRGQASNQPQHF.